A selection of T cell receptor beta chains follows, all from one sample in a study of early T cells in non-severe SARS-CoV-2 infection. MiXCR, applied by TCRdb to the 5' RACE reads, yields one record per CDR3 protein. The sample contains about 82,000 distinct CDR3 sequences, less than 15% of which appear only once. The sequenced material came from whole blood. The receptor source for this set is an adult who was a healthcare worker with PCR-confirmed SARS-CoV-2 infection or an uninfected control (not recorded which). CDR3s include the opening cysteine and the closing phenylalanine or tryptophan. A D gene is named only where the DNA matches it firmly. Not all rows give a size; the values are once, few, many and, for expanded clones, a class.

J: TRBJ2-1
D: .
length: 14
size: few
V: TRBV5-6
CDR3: CASSFGQGQNEQFF
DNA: TGTGCCAGCAGCTTTGGTCAAGGCCAGAATGAGCAGTTCTTC

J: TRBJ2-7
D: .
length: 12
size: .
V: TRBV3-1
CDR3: CASSPLGYEQYF
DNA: TGTGCCAGCAGCCCCCTAGGCTACGAGCAGTACTTC

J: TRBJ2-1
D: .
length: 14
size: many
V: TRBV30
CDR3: CAWSVFRSGNEQFF
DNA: TGTGCCTGGAGTGTATTCAGGTCAGGCAATGAGCAGTTCTTC

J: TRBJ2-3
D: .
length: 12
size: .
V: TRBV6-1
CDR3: CASSPPTDTQYF
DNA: TGTGCCAGCAGTCCCCCCACAGATACGCAGTATTTT

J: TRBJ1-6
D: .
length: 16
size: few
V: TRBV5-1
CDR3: CASSLAGTNYNSPLHF
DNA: TGCGCCAGCAGCTTGGCAGGGACCAACTATAATTCACCCCTCCACTTT

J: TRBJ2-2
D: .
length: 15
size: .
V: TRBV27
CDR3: CASSTRESYTGELFF
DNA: TGTGCCAGCAGTACCCGGGAATCTTACACCGGGGAGCTGTTTTTT

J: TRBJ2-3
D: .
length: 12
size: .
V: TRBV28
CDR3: CASRKGGDTQYF
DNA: TGTGCCAGCAGAAAAGGGGGGGATACGCAGTATTTT

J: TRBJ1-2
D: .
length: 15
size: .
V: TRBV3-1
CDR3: CASSPGQIHNYGYTF
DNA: TGTGCCAGCAGCCCAGGACAGATACATAACTATGGCTACACCTTC

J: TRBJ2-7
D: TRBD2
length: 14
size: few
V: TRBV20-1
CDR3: CSAVGLHYYYEQYF
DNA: TGCAGTGCAGTGGGACTACATTACTACTACGAGCAGTACTTC

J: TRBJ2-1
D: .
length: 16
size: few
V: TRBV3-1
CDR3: CASSRGPRGRYNEQFF
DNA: TGTGCCAGCAGCAGAGGACCCAGAGGCCGATACAATGAGCAGTTCTTC

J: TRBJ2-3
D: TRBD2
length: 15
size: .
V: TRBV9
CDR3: CASSVGSGRKDTQYF
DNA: TGTGCCAGCAGCGTAGGTAGCGGGAGGAAGGATACGCAGTATTTT

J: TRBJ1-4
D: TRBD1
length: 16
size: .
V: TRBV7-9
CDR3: CASSIGQGRNSEKLFF
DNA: TGTGCCAGCAGCATCGGACAGGGGAGAAATTCTGAAAAACTGTTTTTT

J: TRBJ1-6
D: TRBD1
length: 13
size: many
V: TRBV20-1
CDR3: CSARRDSNSPLHF
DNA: TGCAGTGCTAGAAGGGACAGCAATTCACCCCTCCACTTT

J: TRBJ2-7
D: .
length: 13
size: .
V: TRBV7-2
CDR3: CASSSRDNYEQYF
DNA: TGTGCCAGCAGCTCTCGGGACAACTACGAGCAGTACTTC

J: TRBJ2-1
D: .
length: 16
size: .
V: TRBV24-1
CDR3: CATSDPRRGTGDEQFF
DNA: TGTGCCACCAGTGACCCCCGACGAGGGACCGGGGATGAGCAGTTCTTC

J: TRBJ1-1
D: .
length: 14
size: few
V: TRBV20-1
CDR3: CSATAQNMNTEAFF
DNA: TGCAGTGCTACAGCACAGAACATGAACACTGAAGCTTTCTTT

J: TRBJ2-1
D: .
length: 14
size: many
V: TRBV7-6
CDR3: CASSLMNQFNEQFF
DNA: TGTGCCAGCAGCTTAATGAACCAATTCAATGAGCAGTTCTTC

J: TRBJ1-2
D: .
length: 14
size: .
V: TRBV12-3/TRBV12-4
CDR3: CASSFGGTNYGYTF
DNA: TGTGCCAGCAGTTTTGGGGGTACTAACTATGGCTACACCTTC

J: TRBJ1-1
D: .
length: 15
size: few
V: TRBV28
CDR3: CASPRPGTANTEAFF
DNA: TGTGCCAGCCCCCGCCCCGGGACGGCGAACACTGAAGCTTTCTTT

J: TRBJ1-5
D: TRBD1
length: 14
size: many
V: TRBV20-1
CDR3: CSATQGAGDQPQHF
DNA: TGCAGTGCTACACAGGGGGCTGGTGATCAGCCCCAGCATTTT

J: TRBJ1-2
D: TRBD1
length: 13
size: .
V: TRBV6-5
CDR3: CASRRDRGFGYTF
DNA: TGTGCCAGCAGGAGGGACAGGGGGTTTGGCTACACCTTC

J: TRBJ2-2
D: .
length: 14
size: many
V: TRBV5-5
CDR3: CASSLDPSTGELFF
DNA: TGTGCCAGCAGCTTGGACCCCTCGACCGGGGAGCTGTTTTTT

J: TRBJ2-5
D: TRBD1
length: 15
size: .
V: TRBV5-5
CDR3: CASSLGTGRQETQYF
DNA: TGTGCCAGCAGCTTGGGGACAGGCCGCCAAGAGACCCAGTACTTC

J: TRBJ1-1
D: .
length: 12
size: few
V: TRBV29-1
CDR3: CSVEGVSTEAFF
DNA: TGCAGCGTTGAAGGTGTCAGTACTGAAGCTTTCTTT

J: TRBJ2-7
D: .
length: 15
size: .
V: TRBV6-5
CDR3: CASSYSASSDYEQYF
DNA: TGTGCCAGCAGTTACTCGGCTAGCTCTGACTACGAGCAGTACTTC

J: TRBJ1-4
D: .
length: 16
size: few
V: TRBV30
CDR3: CAWSVLGRQLNEKLFF
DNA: TGTGCCTGGAGTGTACTCGGCCGACAACTTAATGAAAAACTGTTTTTT

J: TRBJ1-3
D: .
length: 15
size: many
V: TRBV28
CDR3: CASSTKLGGGNTIYF
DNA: TGTGCCAGCAGCACCAAACTAGGGGGAGGAAACACCATATATTTT

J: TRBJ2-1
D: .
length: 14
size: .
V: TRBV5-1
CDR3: CASSPGDSPNEQFF
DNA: TGCGCCAGCAGCCCGGGGGACTCGCCCAATGAGCAGTTCTTC

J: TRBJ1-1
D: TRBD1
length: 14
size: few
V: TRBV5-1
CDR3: CASMKGQMNTEAFF
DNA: TGCGCCAGCATGAAGGGACAGATGAACACTGAAGCTTTCTTT

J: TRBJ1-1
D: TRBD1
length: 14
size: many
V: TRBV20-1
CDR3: CSARFRGRDTEAFF
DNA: TGCAGTGCTAGATTCAGGGGGCGCGACACTGAAGCTTTCTTT

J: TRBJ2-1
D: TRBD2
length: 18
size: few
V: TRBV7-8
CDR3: CASSLGLAGGSSYNEQFF
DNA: TGTGCCAGCAGCTTAGGGCTAGCGGGGGGGAGCTCCTACAATGAGCAGTTCTTC

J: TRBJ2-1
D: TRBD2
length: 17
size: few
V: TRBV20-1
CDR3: CSAMSTSGGSSYNEQFF
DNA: TGCAGTGCTATGTCGACTAGCGGGGGAAGCTCCTACAATGAGCAGTTCTTC

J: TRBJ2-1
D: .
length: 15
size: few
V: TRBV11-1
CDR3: CASSLGLTPYNEQFF
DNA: TGTGCCAGCAGCTTAGGACTTACACCATACAATGAGCAGTTCTTC

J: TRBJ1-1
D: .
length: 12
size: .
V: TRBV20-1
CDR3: CSARGKGREAFF
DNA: TGCAGTGCTAGAGGGAAGGGCAGGGAAGCTTTCTTT

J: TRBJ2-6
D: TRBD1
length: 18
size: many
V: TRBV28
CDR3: CASSLLGTGESGANVLTF
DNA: TGTGCCAGCAGTTTATTGGGGACAGGGGAATCTGGGGCCAACGTCCTGACTTTC

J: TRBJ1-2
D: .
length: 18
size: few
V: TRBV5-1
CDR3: CASSPTPRGLRIDYGYTF
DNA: TGCGCCAGCAGCCCGACCCCCAGGGGATTGAGAATTGACTATGGCTACACCTTC

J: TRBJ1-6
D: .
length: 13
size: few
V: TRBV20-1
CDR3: CSVGRDRFSPLHF
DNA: TGCAGTGTCGGCCGAGACCGGTTCTCACCCCTCCACTTT

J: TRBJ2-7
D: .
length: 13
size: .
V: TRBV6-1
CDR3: CASSYSTGYEQYF
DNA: TGTGCCAGCAGTTACAGTACGGGATACGAGCAGTACTTC

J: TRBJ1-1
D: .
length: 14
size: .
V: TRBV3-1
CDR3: CASSHGVRDTEAFF
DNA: TGTGCCAGCAGCCACGGGGTACGGGACACTGAAGCTTTCTTT

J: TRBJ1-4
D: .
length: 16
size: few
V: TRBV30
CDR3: CAWRSSLASTNEKLFF
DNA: TGTGCCTGGAGATCCAGTCTGGCGTCAACTAATGAAAAACTGTTTTTT

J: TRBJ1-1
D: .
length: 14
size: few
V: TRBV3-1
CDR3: CASSQVELNTEAFF
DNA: TGTGCCAGCAGCCAAGTTGAGTTGAACACTGAAGCTTTCTTT

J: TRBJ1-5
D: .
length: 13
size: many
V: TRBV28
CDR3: CASRGGLNQPQHF
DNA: TGTGCCAGCAGGGGGGGTCTCAATCAGCCCCAGCATTTT

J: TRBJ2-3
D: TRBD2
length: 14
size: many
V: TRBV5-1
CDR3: CASSWRAGADTQYF
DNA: TGCGCCAGCAGCTGGAGGGCGGGGGCAGATACGCAGTATTTT

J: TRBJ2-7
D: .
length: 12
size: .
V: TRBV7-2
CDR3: CASSYTTYEQYF
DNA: TGTGCCAGCAGTTACACAACGTACGAGCAGTACTTC

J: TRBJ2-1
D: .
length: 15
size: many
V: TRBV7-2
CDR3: CASSQASVSYNEQFF
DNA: TGTGCCAGCAGCCAGGCCTCCGTCTCCTACAATGAGCAGTTCTTC

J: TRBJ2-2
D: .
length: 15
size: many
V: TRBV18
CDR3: CASSLDRTNTGELFF
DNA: TGTGCCAGCTCACTGGACAGAACGAACACCGGGGAGCTGTTTTTT

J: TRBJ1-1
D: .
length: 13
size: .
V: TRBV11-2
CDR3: CASSLQRNTEAFF
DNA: TGTGCCAGCAGCCTCCAGAGGAACACTGAAGCTTTCTTT